This T cell receptor (beta chain) is from a study of cytomegalovirus exposure and HLA in healthy donors. CDR1 MDHEN and CDR2 SYDVKM come from the germline V gene. Losses at the gene ends were 9 bases for V and 0 bases for J; bases not matched to a gene: 8. The CDR3 covers 15 residues. PCR involved 60 Vbeta and 13 Jbeta primers. Per the original data handling: Counted up in a later analysis, unique TCR beta chains came to roughly 80 million, with around 11 million shared. TCRdb's table, derived via immunoSEQ multiplex PCR, lists solely in-frame clones and lacks some. D and trimming were read from the DNA, whereas the V and J calls and clone size are those reported in that table. The data contain 100,000 to 150,000 clones, around 78% of them singletons.

This clonotype was obtained from a man between 60 and 70 years old in good health and CMV-seropositive. V and J are TRBV28 and TRBJ2-1; TRBD1 aligns across 7 bases. The source material was PBMCs. The CDR3 nucleotides read TGTGCCAGTAGACGCCGGGACAGCTCCTACAATGAGCAGTTCTTC. This translates into CASRRRDSSYNEQFF.